Below are 5 T cell receptor beta chains sequenced from a single sample in a study of identifying expanded T cells in peripheral blood. TCRdb's copy holds only in-frame clones and misses some; the assay was immunoSEQ multiplex PCR. The sample holds around 100,000 clones; approximately 90% are singletons and the top ten take about 18%. The material sequenced was blood. The origin of the receptors is a person aged 18-70 years in good health.

The chain employs TRBV19 and TRBJ2-5; the match to TRBD2 covers 9 bases. Trimming at V came to 1 base and at J to 1 base, leaving 1 base not matched to a gene. From germline, CDR1 is LNHDA and CDR2 SQIVND (reference sequence). This CDR3 is built from 15 residues. The CDR3 reads CASSIGGLAQETQYF. In nucleotides, the CDR3 is TGTGCCAGTAGTATAGGGGGACTAGCCCAAGAGACCCAGTACTTC.

The genes are TRBV2 and TRBJ1-6, with D hard to call. The CDR3 is made up of 15 amino acids. Per the germline V gene, CDR1 is SNHLY and CDR2 is FYNNEI. V lost 4 bases to trimming and J lost 10 bases, with 17 bases between them. The CDR3: CASSGDGFGNSPLHF. The DNA of the CDR3 is TGTGCCAGCAGTGGTGACGGGTTTGGAAACTCACCCCTCCACTTT. Based on the CDR3 plus reference TRBV2 and TRBJ1-6, the full variable domain is EPEVTQTPSHQVTQMGQEVILRCVPISNHLYFYWYRQILGQKVEFLVSFYNNEISEKSEIFDDQFSVERPDGSNFTLKIRSTKLEDSAMYFCASSGDGFGNSPLHFGNGTRLTVT.

The CDR3: CASSARSGDGYTF. The DNA for the CDR3 is TGTGCCAGCAGCGCCAGATCAGGCGATGGCTACACCTTC. This sequence joins TRBV7-8 and TRBJ1-2; D gene uncertain. The CDR3 runs 13 residues. In germline, CDR1 is SGHVS, CDR2 FQNEAQ. V was trimmed by 5 bases and J by 6 bases, leaving 13 bases between them. The complete variable domain, with remaining parts taken from reference TRBV7-8 and TRBJ1-2, reads GAGVSQSPRYKVAKRGQDVALRCDPISGHVSLFWYQQALGQGPEFLTYFQNEAQLDKSGLPSDRFFAERPEGSVSTLKIQRTQQEDSAVYLCASSARSGDGYTFGSGTRLTVV.

The chain has TRBV4-2 and TRBJ1-3; no clear D gene. The CDR3 extends over 12 amino acids. Germline V lookup: CDR1 LGHNA, CDR2 YNFKEQ. The V gene lost 1 base and the J gene lost 8 bases, with 6 bases spanning the gap. CDR3 nucleotide sequence: TGTGCCAGCAGCCAAGTTGGGGACACCATATATTTT. Its translation: CASSQVGDTIYF.

V is TRBV4-1 and J is TRBJ2-7; D is possibly TRBD1 or TRBD2 (5 bases each). The V end was cut by 1 base, the J end by 0 bases, with 10 bases between. CDR1 and CDR2 (germline): MGHRA, YSYEKL. The CDR3 extends over 15 amino acids. For the CDR3, the DNA is TGCGCCAGCAGCCAAGGACGGGACCCCTCCTACGAGCAGTACTTC. Amino acids: CASSQGRDPSYEQYF.